This T cell receptor (beta chain) was recovered during a study of shared clonotypes between healthy human individuals. Trimming cost V 4 bases and J 6 bases, with 13 bases left between them. The CDR3 spans 14 residues. Germline V gives CDR1 SNHLY, CDR2 FYNNEI. Here immunoSEQ multiplex PCR was the method, and the copy in TCRdb shows in-frame clones only, minus some. This sample carries almost 750,000 clones, approximately 77% of them seen once, and the ten largest clones take over 1.5%. This receptor was obtained from a woman aged 25 to 39 in good health. The sample was memory CD4+ T cells sorted from blood. The subset: CD45RA-negative fraction. The chain combines TRBV2 with TRBJ1-5, with D tentatively TRBD1 (6 bases). CDR3 in DNA: TGTGCCAGCAGTGTTGAGGGGGGGCTTCAGCCCCAGCATTTT. This gives the protein CASSVEGGLQPQHF.